This record covers a single T cell receptor beta chain. With 3 bases removed from V and 1 base from J, the gap between germline ends came to 16 bases. The germline CDR1 and CDR2 sequences are LNHDA and SQIVND (reference sequence). The CDR3 is made up of 16 amino acids. This table comes from immunoSEQ multiplex PCR, and its TCRdb copy is limited to in-frame clones, with some not included. The sample lists about 170,000 clones, approximately 82% seen once, with roughly 19% in the top ten. This entry comes from a study of blood T cell repertoires in COVID-19. Study-level information: COVID-19 samples collected from the United States, Italy and Spain covered acute and convalescent phases.

The clonotype originates from a woman in her seventies who had recovered from COVID-19. The chain has TRBV19 and TRBJ2-7, with D maybe TRBD1 (5 bases). The sample comprised peripheral blood. CDR3 sequence reads: CASSIAQPRGSYEQYF. The CDR3 region has the DNA TGTGCCAGTAGTATCGCACAACCAAGGGGTTCCTACGAGCAGTACTTC.